This TCR beta chain came from a study of blood T cell repertoires in COVID-19. At the level of the study: Some COVID-19 samples were acute and others convalescent; all came from the United States, Italy and Spain. T cells, B-cell-depleted T cells, or PBMCs supplied cDNA or gDNA.

This CDR3 comprises 15 residues. Trimming removed 0 bases from V and 7 bases from J, with 10 bases in between. Germline V CDR1 and CDR2: SEHNR, FQNEAQ (reference sequence). Generated by immunoSEQ multiplex PCR, the TCRdb table keeps only in-frame clones and is missing some. The sample lists some 200,000 clones, nearly 90% occurring once. This clone was seen a single time. The chain joins TRBV7-9 to TRBJ1-6, with a weak D call TRBD1 (6 bases). The sequenced sample was peripheral blood. The sequence was collected from a young woman who had recovered from COVID-19. The CDR3 bases are TGTGCCAGCAGCTTAGCAGGGCAGGGGAATTCACCCCTCCACTTT. This encodes CASSLAGQGNSPLHF.